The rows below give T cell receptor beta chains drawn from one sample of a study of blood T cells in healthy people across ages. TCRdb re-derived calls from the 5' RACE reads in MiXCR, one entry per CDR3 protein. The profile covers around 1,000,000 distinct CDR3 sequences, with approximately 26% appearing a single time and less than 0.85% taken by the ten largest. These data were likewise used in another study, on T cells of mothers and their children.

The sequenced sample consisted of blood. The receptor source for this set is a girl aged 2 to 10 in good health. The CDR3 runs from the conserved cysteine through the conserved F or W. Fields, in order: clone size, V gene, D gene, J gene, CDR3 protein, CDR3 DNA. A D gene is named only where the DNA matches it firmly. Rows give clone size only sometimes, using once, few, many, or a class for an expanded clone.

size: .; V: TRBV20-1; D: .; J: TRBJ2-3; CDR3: CSAKVPLLGTQYF; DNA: TGCAGTGCTAAGGTTCCCCTTTTGGGTACGCAGTATTTT
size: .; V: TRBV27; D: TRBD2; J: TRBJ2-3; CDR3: CASSLRGLAGWTDTQYF; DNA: TGTGCCAGCAGTTTAAGGGGACTAGCGGGGTGGACAGATACGCAGTATTTT
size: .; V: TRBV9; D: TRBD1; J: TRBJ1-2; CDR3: CASSVDRGSGYTF; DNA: TGTGCCAGCAGCGTAGACAGGGGCAGCGGCTACACCTTC
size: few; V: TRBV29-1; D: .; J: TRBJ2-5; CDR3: CSVGDETQYF; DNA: TGCAGCGTTGGCGACGAGACCCAGTACTTC
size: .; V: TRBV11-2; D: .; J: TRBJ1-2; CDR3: CASSLTGGDLEDGYTF; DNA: TGTGCCAGCAGCCTCACTGGGGGCGACCTAGAGGATGGCTACACCTTC
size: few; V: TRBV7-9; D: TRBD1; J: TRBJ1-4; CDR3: CASSPRQGISEKLFF; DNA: TGTGCCAGCAGCCCACGACAGGGGATTAGTGAAAAACTGTTTTTT
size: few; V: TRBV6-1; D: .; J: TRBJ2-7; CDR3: CASEGPLLGEQYF; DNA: TGTGCCAGCGAGGGACCGCTTTTGGGGGAGCAGTACTTC
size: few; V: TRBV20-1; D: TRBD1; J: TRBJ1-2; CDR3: CSARDGQDGYTF; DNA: TGCAGTGCTAGGGACGGACAGGATGGCTACACCTTC
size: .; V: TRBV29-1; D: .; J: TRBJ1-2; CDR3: CSVEAFDRPNYGYTF; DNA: TGCAGCGTTGAAGCCTTCGACAGGCCTAACTATGGCTACACCTTC
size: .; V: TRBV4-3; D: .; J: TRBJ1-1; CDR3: CASSQGRTMNTEAFF; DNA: TGCGCCAGCAGCCAAGGACGGACTATGAACACTGAAGCTTTCTTT
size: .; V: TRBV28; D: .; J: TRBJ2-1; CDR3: CASSLIQEDEQFF; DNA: TGTGCCAGCAGCCTGATACAGGAGGATGAGCAGTTCTTC
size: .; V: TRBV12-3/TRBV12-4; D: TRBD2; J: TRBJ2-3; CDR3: CASSPRLARRNTQYF; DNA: TGTGCCAGCAGTCCCCGACTAGCGAGGCGAAATACGCAGTATTTT
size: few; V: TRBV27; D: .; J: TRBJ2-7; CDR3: CARWTVSYEQYF; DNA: TGTGCCAGGTGGACGGTCTCCTACGAGCAGTACTTC
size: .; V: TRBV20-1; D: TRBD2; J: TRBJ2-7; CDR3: CSARTSGGPRDEQYF; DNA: TGCAGTGCTAGGACTAGCGGGGGACCTCGGGACGAGCAGTACTTC
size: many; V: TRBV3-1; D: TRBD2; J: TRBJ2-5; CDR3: CASSGTSGNSSTTQETQYF; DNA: TGTGCCAGCAGCGGGACTAGCGGGAATTCATCCACGACACAAGAGACCCAGTACTTC
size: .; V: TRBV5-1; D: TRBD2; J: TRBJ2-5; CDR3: CASSSSSGAWDETQYF; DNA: TGCGCCAGCAGCTCATCTAGCGGGGCTTGGGACGAGACCCAGTACTTC
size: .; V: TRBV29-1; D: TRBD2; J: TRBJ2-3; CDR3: CSSGSGGRTDTQYF; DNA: TGCAGTTCGGGTTCGGGGGGGCGTACAGATACGCAGTATTTT
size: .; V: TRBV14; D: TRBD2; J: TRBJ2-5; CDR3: CASSPGLAGISQETQYF; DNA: TGTGCCAGCAGCCCCGGACTAGCGGGTATCAGCCAAGAGACCCAGTACTTC
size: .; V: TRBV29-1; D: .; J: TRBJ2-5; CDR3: CSVAFRLAGETQYF; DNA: TGCAGCGTGGCGTTCCGGCTAGCTGGAGAGACCCAGTACTTC
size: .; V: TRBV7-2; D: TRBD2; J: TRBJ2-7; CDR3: CASSSGLAPTYEQYF; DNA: TGTGCCAGCAGCTCGGGACTAGCGCCGACCTACGAGCAGTACTTC
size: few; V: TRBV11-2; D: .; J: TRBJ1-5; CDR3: CASSLGVGVSPQHF; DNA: TGTGCCAGCAGCTTAGGGGTCGGGGTCTCACCCCAGCATTTT
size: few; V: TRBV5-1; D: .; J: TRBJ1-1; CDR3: CASSGGDGDTEAFF; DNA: TGCGCCAGCAGCGGGGGCGACGGGGACACTGAAGCTTTCTTT
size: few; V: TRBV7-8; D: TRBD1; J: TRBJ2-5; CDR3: CASSYRTGQETQYF; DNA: TGTGCCAGCAGCTACAGGACAGGGCAAGAGACCCAGTACTTC
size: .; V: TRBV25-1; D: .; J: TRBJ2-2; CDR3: CASSARGLPGELFF; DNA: TGTGCCAGCAGTGCCCGGGGGCTCCCCGGGGAGCTGTTTTTT
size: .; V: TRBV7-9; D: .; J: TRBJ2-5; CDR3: CASSARAVSPETQYF; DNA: TGTGCCAGTAGCGCAAGGGCGGTCAGCCCGGAGACCCAGTACTTC
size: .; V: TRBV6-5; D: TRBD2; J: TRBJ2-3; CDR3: CASPGLAGEQDTQYF; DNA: TGTGCCAGCCCCGGACTAGCGGGAGAGCAAGATACGCAGTATTTT
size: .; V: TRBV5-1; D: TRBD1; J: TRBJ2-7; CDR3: CASSSDRGLLNEQYF; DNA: TGCGCCAGCAGCTCGGACAGGGGGCTCTTGAACGAGCAGTACTTC
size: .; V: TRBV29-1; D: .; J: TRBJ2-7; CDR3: CSVEAQGRGGEQYF; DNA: TGCAGCGTTGAAGCTCAGGGGAGGGGTGGCGAGCAGTACTTC
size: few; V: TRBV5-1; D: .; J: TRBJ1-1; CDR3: CASSLGEQNTEAFF; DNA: TGCGCCAGCAGCTTAGGCGAGCAGAACACTGAAGCTTTCTTT
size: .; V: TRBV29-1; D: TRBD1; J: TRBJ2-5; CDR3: CSTYRGQGETQYF; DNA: TGCAGCACCTACAGGGGGCAGGGAGAGACCCAGTACTTC
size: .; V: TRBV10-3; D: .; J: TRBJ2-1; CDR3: CAISERGPYNEQFF; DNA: TGTGCCATCAGTGAGCGGGGGCCTTACAATGAGCAGTTCTTC
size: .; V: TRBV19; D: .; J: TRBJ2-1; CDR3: CASSIDLGGNRDEQFF; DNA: TGTGCCAGTAGTATAGATCTAGGAGGGAATAGGGATGAGCAGTTCTTC
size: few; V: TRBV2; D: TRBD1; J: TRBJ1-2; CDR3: CASSEALSTTDRAEGYTF; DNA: TGTGCCAGCAGTGAAGCGCTATCAACTACAGACAGGGCAGAGGGCTACACCTTC
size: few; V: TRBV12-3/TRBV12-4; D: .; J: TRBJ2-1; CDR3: CASSGITNEQFF; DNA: TGTGCCAGCAGCGGGATCACCAATGAGCAGTTCTTC
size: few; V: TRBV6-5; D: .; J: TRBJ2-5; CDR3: CASRTLIRETQYF; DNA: TGTGCCAGCAGGACACTTATTCGAGAGACCCAGTACTTC
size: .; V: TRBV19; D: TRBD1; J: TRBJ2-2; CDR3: CASREDRANTGELFF; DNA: TGTGCCAGTAGAGAGGACAGGGCGAACACCGGGGAGCTGTTTTTT
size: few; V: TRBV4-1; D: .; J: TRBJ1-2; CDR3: CASSQLEGYGYTF; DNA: TGCGCCAGCAGCCAGTTAGAGGGCTATGGCTACACCTTC
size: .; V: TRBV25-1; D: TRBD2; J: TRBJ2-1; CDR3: CASSDSGGAGEQFF; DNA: TGTGCCAGCAGTGACAGCGGGGGGGCTGGGGAGCAGTTCTTC
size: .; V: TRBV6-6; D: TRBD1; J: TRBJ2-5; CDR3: CASSYLGTGAQETQYF; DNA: TGTGCCAGCAGCTACCTAGGGACAGGCGCCCAAGAGACCCAGTACTTC
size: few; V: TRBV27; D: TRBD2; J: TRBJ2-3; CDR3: CASRTSGGSSTDTQYF; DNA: TGTGCCAGCAGGACTAGCGGGGGCTCTAGCACAGATACGCAGTATTTT
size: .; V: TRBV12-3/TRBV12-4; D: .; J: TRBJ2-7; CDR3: CASSFVLGAQYF; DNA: TGTGCCAGCAGTTTTGTGCTGGGGGCCCAGTACTTC
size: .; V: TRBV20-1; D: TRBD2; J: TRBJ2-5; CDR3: CSANRAGEELETQYF; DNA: TGCAGTGCTAATAGGGCGGGGGAGGAGCTAGAGACCCAGTACTTC
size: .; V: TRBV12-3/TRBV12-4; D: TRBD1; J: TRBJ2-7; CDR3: CASNLNGQGMYEQYF; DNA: TGTGCCAGCAATTTAAACGGACAGGGGATGTACGAGCAGTACTTC
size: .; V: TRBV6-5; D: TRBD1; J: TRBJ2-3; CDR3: CASSYFPGQSTDTQYF; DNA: TGTGCCAGCAGTTACTTTCCGGGACAGAGCACAGATACGCAGTATTTT
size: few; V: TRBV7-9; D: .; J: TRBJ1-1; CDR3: CASSLPLQGLPEAFF; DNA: TGTGCCAGCAGCCTACCCTTACAGGGACTACCTGAAGCTTTCTTT
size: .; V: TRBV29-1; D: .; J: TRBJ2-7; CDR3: CSVAVAGIYEQYF; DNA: TGCAGCGTTGCTGTTGCGGGGATCTACGAGCAGTACTTC